This T cell receptor beta chain was sequenced in a study of cytomegalovirus exposure and HLA in healthy donors (dated 2017 in TCRdb). As for the study more broadly: In an earlier analysis of approximately 500 of the donors, approximately 300 Gb of sequence data and 90 million to 130 million unique TCR beta sequences from 180 million or so T cells were reported. Roughly 300 gigabases of sequencing data and 70 million to 85 million unique TCR sequences were included in an early release covering under 650 HLA-typed donors. Of the roughly 400 genotyped donors, 70% to 90% were placed in the genetic ancestry cluster associated with self-reported Caucasian donors. The study was designed to test whether signatures of past pathogen exposure could be identified by cataloging public T cell receptors. Using immunosequencing, the study profiled T cell repertoires from about 610 subjects and related those repertoires to cytomegalovirus serostatus. Along with the 666-subject first cohort, a separate validation cohort of more than 90 different subjects was used. To predict cytomegalovirus infection status, the study brought together high-throughput TCR immunosequencing, statistical association of individual TCRs with disease status, and machine learning. A later analysis re-analyzed previously published TCR beta repertoires from 500 to 700 donors and added high-resolution HLA genotyping to study TCR occurrence patterns. In the later analysis, no new phenotypic data were used to find candidate immune exposures; instead, reliance was placed on TCR beta sequences and their occurrence across donors. An earlier analysis of 587 of the donors used high-throughput TCR beta sequencing to judge whether each TCR beta V gene segment behaved as functional or pseudogenic. Donor age, sex, ethnicity and CMV serostatus were compiled together with the repertoire data. A later genetic analysis took genome-wide SNP genotypes for about 65% of the 666 donors and used that subset as a discovery cohort. Every repertoire in the discovery cohort had been generated on one and the same sequencing platform. Both class I and class II loci were covered by HLA typing, at four-digit resolution. The number of donors typed differed by locus, with roughly 620-630 for A, B, C, DRB1 and DQB1, more than 500 for DQA1, 606 for DPA1, and over 400 for DPB1. About five DR-DQ haplotypes were treated as single units for association and clustering because of strong linkage in the cohort. On average, roughly 240,000 unique TCR beta nucleotide sequences were sequenced per donor among some 430 genotyped donors of the cohort, with about 19% of those sequences being non-productive.

Results and caveats for the whole study, not just this receptor: Most TCR sequences were observed very rarely across donors, whereas some public TCRs were present in many individuals. Assigning TCR associations to individual alleles was difficult when HLA alleles, especially DR and DQ, strongly co-occurred. Three of the identified cytomegalovirus-associated TCR beta chains were confirmed in vitro to be specific for cytomegalovirus antigens. Linkage disequilibrium might explain the correlated functional status among segregating V segments, but an unknown experimental factor could not be ruled out. The cohort was sequenced for TCR beta chains only, and without alpha or paired-chain data the features that could be detected were limited. In a later analysis, about 17,000 TCR beta sequences were associated with specific HLA alleles at a false discovery rate of 0.05. The presence/absence analyses assumed that sequencing depth was roughly uniform across donors, and that assumption may not be true. A later genetic analysis associated a missense DCLRE1C variant with V-gene and J-gene trimming of TCR beta chains, and an independent cohort replicated the association. A group of highly shared sequence variants was considered likely to be a technical artifact of the sequencing pipeline. According to a later analysis, TCR association rates differed among HLA loci, with DRB1 alleles showing the most associated TCRs and HLA-C alleles showing the fewest. In an earlier analysis of roughly 560 of the donors, most TCR beta V segments were observed in productive rearrangements about 90% or about 30% of the time, broadly matching IMGT annotations. In both the original and validation cohorts, the classifier was reported to diagnose cytomegalovirus status with high specificity and sensitivity. A further reported finding was that TCR beta sequences accurately predicted the HLA-A and HLA-B alleles for most subjects in the first cohort. According to a later analysis, most CMV-associated TCR beta chains appeared to be HLA-restricted, and the HLA associations seemed to be driven largely by CMV exposure. The authors suggested that the approach could potentially be generalized to other disease states and immunological phenotypes. A total of 150 or so TCR beta chains were listed by the study as associated with cytomegalovirus. For the cohort, immune exposure information was limited to CMV serostatus. The 87-base-pair reads could not distinguish some IMGT-functional V segments, including TRBV6-2 and TRBV6-3, so those segments were excluded. Because some donors lacked HLA typing at each locus, the association tests relied only on the typed subset. Several of the top co-occurrence clusters appeared to be linked to parvovirus B19, influenza, CMV and Epstein-Barr virus, according to a later analysis. Because counts were too low, roughly 17 rarely observed V segments, including chromosome 9 orphons, were left out of the earlier analysis of over 550 of the donors. In a later analysis, HLA-associated TCR beta chains showed more clonal expansion and lower generation probabilities than non-associated chains that were equally common. In a later genetic analysis, fewer N-insertions in productive TCRs were reported among donors in an Asian-associated ancestry cluster than the roughly 670-donor mean.

A single count supports this clone. No antigen is known for it. The record has no base qualities; no much larger clone is one base away. Libraries were made using the immunoSEQ multiplex PCR assay. A mixture of 60 forward primers for TCR Vbeta segments and 13 reverse primers for TCR Jbeta segments was used in the multiplex PCR. The CDR3 region of rearranged TCR beta genes was amplified from genomic DNA by a multiplex PCR assay. On the Illumina HiSeq System, the amplified TCR beta libraries were sequenced as 87-base-pair reads. The paper's data handling went like this. A later analysis counted about 82 million unique TCR beta chains across the 650 to 800 repertoires, and 10 million to 12 million of these chains were shared by at least two donors. To remove PCR and sequencing errors, raw reads were error-corrected and collapsed into unique sequences using a nearest-neighbor algorithm that merged closely related sequences. To assign V, D and J gene segments, CDR3 sequences were aligned to IMGT reference sequences. For a sequence to be retained, a match of at least six nucleotides to both a V gene segment and a J gene segment was required. A rearrangement counted as productive if the CDR3 had no stop codons and remained in frame with V and J, and every other rearrangement counted as non-productive. Following IMGT convention, CDR3 was defined as the stretch from the second conserved V-encoded cysteine to the conserved J-encoded phenylalanine. Sequences without an unambiguous match to a single V gene segment were excluded from the earlier analysis of a few hundred of the donors. An earlier analysis of 500 to 700 of the donors classified V segments as functional when productive rearrangements were above 56.7% and as segregating when the standard deviation between donors was above 5%. A statistical classification framework was built to diagnose cytomegalovirus status from the catalog of TCR beta chain sequences. V and J gene assignment, in a later analysis, came from comparing TCR nucleotide sequences with IMGT/GENE-DB human TR gene sequences. A later analysis assigned CDR3 sequences and most-parsimonious VDJ recombination scenarios with the TCRdist pipeline. In a later analysis, each TCR beta chain was defined by its CDR3 amino acid sequence together with its V-gene family, and reads lacking a unique V-gene family were excluded. In a later analysis, around 600 highly shared, low-generation-probability nucleotide sequences were removed to address suspected cross-contamination and a sequencing artifact. For each public chain, a later analysis derived a clonal expansion index from normalized ranks of inferred template counts within each repertoire. Generation probabilities in a later analysis came from a VDJ recombination model fitted to out-of-frame rearrangements, and those results were checked against IGoR. In a later analysis, hypergeometric tests were used to score TCR-TCR, TCR-HLA and TCR-CMV co-occurrence, with a repertoire-size bias correction applied to TCR pairs. To estimate false discovery rates, a later analysis permuted the HLA or CMV assignments 20 times. In a later analysis, co-occurring TCRs were grouped using DBSCAN, and TCRdist sequence similarity was added for clustering within HLA-allele-positive subsets. Co-occurrence clustering excluded repertoires with fewer than 30,000 or more than 120,000 public chains, plus five with anomalous nucleotide sharing. TCRdb stores this immuneACCESS table with in-frame sequences only. Part of the clones is absent; in the studies checked, under half of the shortfall reflects unresolved V genes, and no reason is known for the rest. V and J calls and clone size are as listed in that table; D and trimming were resolved from the DNA. The sample profile shows some 190,000 clones; 85% of them were found once. In total, the top ten clones hold 1% of the sample.

The cohort consisted of approximately 670 healthy bone marrow donors. Cohort members were all nominally healthy when sampled, although unrecorded immune exposures were likely present. The donor tested CMV seronegative, placing the donor among the approximately 400 seronegative members of the cohort. A peripheral blood sample was provided by each donor, and peripheral blood mononuclear cells were used for TCR beta sequencing. Genomic DNA was extracted from the blood cell samples with the Qiagen DNeasy Blood Extraction Kit. Trimming removed 4 bases from V and 6 bases from J, leaving 13 bases between the germline ends. Counted from cysteine to phenylalanine, this CDR3 has 14 amino acids. The read is trimmed to its CDR3 DNA, 42 bases read in frame from base 1. CDR1 and CDR2 were assigned from the germline V gene as KGHSY and FQNENV.

This TCR came from a boy younger than 10 in good health and CMV-seronegative. Recombination linked TRBV16 to TRBJ1-5; the best D guess is TRBD1, with 5 bases matching. Sequenced material: PBMCs. The CDR3 reads as follows: CASSPGRGGQPQHF. The base sequence is TGTGCCAGCAGCCCTGGACGCGGGGGTCAGCCCCAGCATTTT.